These 4 T cell receptor beta chains were all obtained from the same sample, sequenced in a study of T cell responses to AZD1222 COVID-19 vaccine. Produced via immunoSEQ multiplex PCR; TCRdb's table is partial and in-frame only. The profile shows over 130,000 clones, approximately 90% of them singletons. The sample consisted of peripheral blood, taken 28 days after the second AZD1222 dose. These receptors all stem from an adult who received the AZD1222 COVID-19 vaccine.

The chain combines TRBV7-6 with TRBJ1-1, with D uncertain. Trimming removed 4 bases from V and 5 bases from J, with 14 bases in between. The CDR3 has 14 amino acids. The germline V gene has CDR1 SGHVS and CDR2 FNYEAQ. Here the CDR3 reads CASSSRVPRTEAFF. The DNA of the CDR3 is TGTGCCAGCAGCTCCCGGGTTCCAAGAACTGAAGCTTTCTTT. The variable domain in full, completed from reference TRBV7-6 and TRBJ1-1, reads GAGVSQSPRYKVTKRGQDVALRCDPISGHVSLYWYRQALGQGPEFLTYFNYEAQQDKSGLPNDRFSAERPEGSISTLTIQRTEQRDSAMYRCASSSRVPRTEAFFGQGTRLTVV.

The chain has TRBV15 and TRBJ1-2; unclear D gene. Germline loops: CDR1 LNHNV, CDR2 YYDKDF (reference sequence). This CDR3 has 13 residues. V was clipped by 0 bases and J by 8 bases, with 10 bases between them. CDR3 coding DNA: TGTGCCACCAGCAGAGATCGGGTAGGAGGCTACACCTTC. This codes for CATSRDRVGGYTF.

The chain recombines TRBV25-1 with TRBJ2-1; D possibly matches TRBD1 or TRBD2 (5 bases each). Trimming took off 3 bases at V and 9 bases at J, with 12 bases between the two ends. Germline CDR1 MGHDK, CDR2 SYGVNS. The CDR3 totals 13 residues. In DNA, the CDR3 is TGTGCCAGCAGTGAGGCAGGGACCAGTGAGCAGTTCTTC. Residues: CASSEAGTSEQFF.

The chain couples TRBV25-1 to TRBJ2-1; no definite D call. V was shortened by 2 bases and J by 4 bases, with 12 bases between the two germline ends. This CDR3 comprises 15 residues. Germline CDR1 reads MGHDK; CDR2 reads SYGVNS. CDR3 DNA: TGTGCCAGCAGTGAAAGCTACGACGCATACAATGAGCAGTTCTTC. Amino acid sequence: CASSESYDAYNEQFF. Looking up the rest from reference TRBV25-1 and TRBJ2-1 gives the full variable domain: EADIYQTPRYLVIGTGKKITLECSQTMGHDKMYWYQQDPGMELHLIHYSYGVNSTEKGDLSSESTVSRIRTEHFPLTLESARPSHTSQYLCASSESYDAYNEQFFGPGTRLTVL.